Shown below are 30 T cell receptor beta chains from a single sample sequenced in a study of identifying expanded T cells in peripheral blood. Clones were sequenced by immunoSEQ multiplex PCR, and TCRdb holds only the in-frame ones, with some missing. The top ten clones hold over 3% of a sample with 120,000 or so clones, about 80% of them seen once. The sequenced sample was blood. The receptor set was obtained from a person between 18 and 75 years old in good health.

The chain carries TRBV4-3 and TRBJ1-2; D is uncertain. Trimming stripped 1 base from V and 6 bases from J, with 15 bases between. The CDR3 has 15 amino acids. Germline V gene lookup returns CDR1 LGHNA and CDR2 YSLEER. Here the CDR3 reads CASSQGTGPRNGYTF. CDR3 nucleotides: TGCGCCAGCAGCCAAGGAACCGGGCCAAGAAATGGCTACACCTTC.

The CDR3 reads CASSQDLGGGETQYF. CDR3 DNA: TGCGCCAGCAGCCAAGATTTGGGGGGGGGTGAGACCCAGTACTTC. This rearrangement joins TRBV4-3 to TRBJ2-5, with 7 bases identical to TRBD2. The ends lost 0 bases at V and 5 bases at J; junction bases unmatched: 6. The CDR3 extends over 15 amino acids. CDR1 LGHNA and CDR2 YSLEER come from the germline V gene.

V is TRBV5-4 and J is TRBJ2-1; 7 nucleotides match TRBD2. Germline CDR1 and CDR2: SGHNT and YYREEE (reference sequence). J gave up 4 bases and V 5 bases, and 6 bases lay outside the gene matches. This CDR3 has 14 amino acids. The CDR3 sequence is CASSRDYGYNEQFF. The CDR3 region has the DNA TGTGCCAGCAGTCGGGACTACGGTTACAATGAGCAGTTCTTC.

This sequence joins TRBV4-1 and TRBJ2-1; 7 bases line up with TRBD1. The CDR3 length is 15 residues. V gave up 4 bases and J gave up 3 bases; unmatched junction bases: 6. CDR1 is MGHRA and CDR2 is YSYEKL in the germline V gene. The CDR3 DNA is TGCGCCAGCAGCCTCGGCAGGGGGAACTACAATGAGCAGTTCTTC. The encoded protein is CASSLGRGNYNEQFF.

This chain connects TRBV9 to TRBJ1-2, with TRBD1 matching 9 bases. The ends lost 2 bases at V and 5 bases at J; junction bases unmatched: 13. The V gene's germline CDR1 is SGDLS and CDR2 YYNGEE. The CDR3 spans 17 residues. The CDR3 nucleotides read TGTGCCAGCAGCGTGTGGGAGATGGGGACAGGGTTTTATGGCTACACCTTC. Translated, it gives CASSVWEMGTGFYGYTF.

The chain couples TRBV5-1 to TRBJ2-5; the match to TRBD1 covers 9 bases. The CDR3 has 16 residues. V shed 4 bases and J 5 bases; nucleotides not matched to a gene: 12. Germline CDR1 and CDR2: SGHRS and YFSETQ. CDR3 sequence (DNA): TGCGCCAGCAGCCTCCGGACTACAGGGGGCTTGGAGACCCAGTACTTC. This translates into CASSLRTTGGLETQYF.

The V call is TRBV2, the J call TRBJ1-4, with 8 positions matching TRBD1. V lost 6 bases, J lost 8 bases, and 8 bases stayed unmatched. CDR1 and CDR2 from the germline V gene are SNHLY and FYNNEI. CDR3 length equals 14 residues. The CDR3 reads CASRAGTGGEKLFF. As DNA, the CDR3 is TGTGCCAGCAGGGCTGGGACAGGAGGGGAAAAACTGTTTTTT. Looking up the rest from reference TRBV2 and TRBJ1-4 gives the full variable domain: EPEVTQTPSHQVTQMGQEVILRCVPISNHLYFYWYRQILGQKVEFLVSFYNNEISEKSEIFDDQFSVERPDGSNFTLKIRSTKLEDSAMYFCASRAGTGGEKLFFGSGTQLSVL.

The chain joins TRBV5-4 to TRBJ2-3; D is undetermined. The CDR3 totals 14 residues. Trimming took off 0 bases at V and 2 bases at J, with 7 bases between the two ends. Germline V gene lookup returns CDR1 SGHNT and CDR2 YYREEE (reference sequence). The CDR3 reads CASSLAQYTDTQYF. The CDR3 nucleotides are TGTGCCAGCAGCTTGGCACAGTACACAGATACGCAGTATTTT.

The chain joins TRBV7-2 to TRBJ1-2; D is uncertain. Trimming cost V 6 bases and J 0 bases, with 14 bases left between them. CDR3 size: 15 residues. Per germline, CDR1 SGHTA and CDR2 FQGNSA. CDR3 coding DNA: TGTGCCAGCAGTCGAAACACGGGCCCTAACTATGGCTACACCTTC. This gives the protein CASSRNTGPNYGYTF. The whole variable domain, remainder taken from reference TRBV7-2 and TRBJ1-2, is GAGVSQSPSNKVTEKGKDVELRCDPISGHTALYWYRQSLGQGLEFLIYFQGNSAPDKSGLPSDRFSAERTGGSVSTLTIQRTQQEDSAVYLCASSRNTGPNYGYTFGSGTRLTVV.

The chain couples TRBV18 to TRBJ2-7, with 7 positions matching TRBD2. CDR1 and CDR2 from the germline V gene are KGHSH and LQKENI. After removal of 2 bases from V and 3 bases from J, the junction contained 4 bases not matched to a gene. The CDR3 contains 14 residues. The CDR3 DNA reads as TGTGCCAGCTCACCAGGGGAGGGCCTCTACGAGCAGTACTTC. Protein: CASSPGEGLYEQYF. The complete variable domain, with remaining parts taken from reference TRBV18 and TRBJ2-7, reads NAGVMQNPRHLVRRRGQEARLRCSPMKGHSHVYWYRQLPEEGLKFMVYLQKENIIDESGMPKERFSAEFPKEGPSILRIQQVVRGDSAAYFCASSPGEGLYEQYFGPGTRLTVT.

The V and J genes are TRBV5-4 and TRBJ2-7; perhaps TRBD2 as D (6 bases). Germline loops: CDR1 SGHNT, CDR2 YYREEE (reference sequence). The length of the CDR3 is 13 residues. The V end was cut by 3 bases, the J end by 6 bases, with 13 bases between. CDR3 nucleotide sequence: TGTGCCAGCAGCTACGGACCGGGACTCGAGCAGTACTTC. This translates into CASSYGPGLEQYF.

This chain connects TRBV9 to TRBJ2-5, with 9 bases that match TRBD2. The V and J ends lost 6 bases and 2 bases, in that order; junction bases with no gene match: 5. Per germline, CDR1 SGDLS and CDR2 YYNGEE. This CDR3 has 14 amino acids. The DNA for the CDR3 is TGTGCCAGCACGAGCGGGGGGAGTCAAGAGACCCAGTACTTC. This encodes CASTSGGSQETQYF.

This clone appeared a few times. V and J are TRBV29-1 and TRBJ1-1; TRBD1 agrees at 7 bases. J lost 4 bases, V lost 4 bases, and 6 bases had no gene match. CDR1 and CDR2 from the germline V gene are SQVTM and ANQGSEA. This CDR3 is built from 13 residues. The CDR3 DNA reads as TGCAGCGTTGTAAGGGGGCAAGGCACTGAAGCTTTCTTT. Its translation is CSVVRGQGTEAFF. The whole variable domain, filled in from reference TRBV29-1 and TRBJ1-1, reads SAVISQKPSRDICQRGTSLTIQCQVDSQVTMMFWYRQQPGQSLTLIATANQGSEATYESGFVIDKFPISRPNLTFSTLTVSNMSPEDSSIYLCSVVRGQGTEAFFGQGTRLTVV.

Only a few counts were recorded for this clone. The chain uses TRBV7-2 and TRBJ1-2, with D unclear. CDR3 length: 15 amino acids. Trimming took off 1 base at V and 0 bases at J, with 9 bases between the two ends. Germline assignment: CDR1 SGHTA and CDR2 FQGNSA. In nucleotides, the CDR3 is TGTGCCAGCAGCTTAGGCCCGGACGCTAACTATGGCTACACCTTC. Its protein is CASSLGPDANYGYTF.

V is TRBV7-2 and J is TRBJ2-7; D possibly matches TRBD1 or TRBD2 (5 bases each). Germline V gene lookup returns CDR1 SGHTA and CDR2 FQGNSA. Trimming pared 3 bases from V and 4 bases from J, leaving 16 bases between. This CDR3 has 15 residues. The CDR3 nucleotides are TGTGCCAGCAGCTTTACCGGGACCGGAGCGTACGAGCAGTACTTC. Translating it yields CASSFTGTGAYEQYF.

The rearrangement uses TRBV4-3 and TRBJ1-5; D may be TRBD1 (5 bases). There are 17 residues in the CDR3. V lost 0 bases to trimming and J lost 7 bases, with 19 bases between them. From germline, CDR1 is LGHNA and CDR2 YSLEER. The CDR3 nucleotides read TGCGCCAGCAGCCAAGAATGGTTCGGGCAGGGCGCCCAGCCCCAGCATTTT. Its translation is CASSQEWFGQGAQPQHF.

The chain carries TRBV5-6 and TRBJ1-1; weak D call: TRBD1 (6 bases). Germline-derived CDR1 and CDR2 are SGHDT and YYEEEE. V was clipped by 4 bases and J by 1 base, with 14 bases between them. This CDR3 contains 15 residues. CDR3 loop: CASSPTFRGNTEAFF. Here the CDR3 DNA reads TGTGCCAGCAGCCCCACTTTCAGGGGGAACACTGAAGCTTTCTTT.

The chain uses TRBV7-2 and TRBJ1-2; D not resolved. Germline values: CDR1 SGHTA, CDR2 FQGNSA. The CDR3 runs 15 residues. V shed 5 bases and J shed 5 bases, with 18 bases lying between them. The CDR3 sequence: CASSPHHTTQYGYTF. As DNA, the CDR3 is TGTGCCAGCAGCCCACACCACACAACACAGTATGGCTACACCTTC. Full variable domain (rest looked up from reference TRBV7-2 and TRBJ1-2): GAGVSQSPSNKVTEKGKDVELRCDPISGHTALYWYRQSLGQGLEFLIYFQGNSAPDKSGLPSDRFSAERTGGSVSTLTIQRTQQEDSAVYLCASSPHHTTQYGYTFGSGTRLTVV.

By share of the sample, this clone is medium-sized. DNA of the CDR3: TGTGCCAGCAGTCGGGACTACACAGATACGCAGTATTTT. This translates into CASSRDYTDTQYF. The chain is built from TRBV2 and TRBJ2-3; TRBD2 aligns across 7 bases. The CDR3 consists of 13 residues. V dropped 5 bases and J dropped 2; count of bases not matched to a gene: 1. Germline CDR1 is SNHLY and CDR2 is FYNNEI.

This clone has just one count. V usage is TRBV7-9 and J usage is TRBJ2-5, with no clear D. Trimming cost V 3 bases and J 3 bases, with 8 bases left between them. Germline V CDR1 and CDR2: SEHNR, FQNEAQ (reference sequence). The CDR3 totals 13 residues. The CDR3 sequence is CASSFVLEETQYF. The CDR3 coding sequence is TGTGCCAGCAGCTTCGTCCTAGAAGAGACCCAGTACTTC.

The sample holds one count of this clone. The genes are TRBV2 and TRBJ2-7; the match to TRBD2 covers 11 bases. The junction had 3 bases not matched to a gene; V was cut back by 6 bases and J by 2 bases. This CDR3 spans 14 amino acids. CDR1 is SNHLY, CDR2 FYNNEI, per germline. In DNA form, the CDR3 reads TGTGCCAGCAGCCGACTAGCGGGAACCTACGAGCAGTACTTC. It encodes CASSRLAGTYEQYF. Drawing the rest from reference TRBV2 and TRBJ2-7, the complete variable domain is EPEVTQTPSHQVTQMGQEVILRCVPISNHLYFYWYRQILGQKVEFLVSFYNNEISEKSEIFDDQFSVERPDGSNFTLKIRSTKLEDSAMYFCASSRLAGTYEQYFGPGTRLTVT.

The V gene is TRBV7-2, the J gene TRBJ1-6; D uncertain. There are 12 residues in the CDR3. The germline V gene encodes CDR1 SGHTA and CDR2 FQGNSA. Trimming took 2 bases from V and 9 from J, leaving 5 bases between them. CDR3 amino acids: CASSLSRSPLHF. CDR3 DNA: TGTGCCAGCAGCTTAAGTCGTTCACCCCTCCACTTT. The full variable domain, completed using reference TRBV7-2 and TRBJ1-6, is GAGVSQSPSNKVTEKGKDVELRCDPISGHTALYWYRQSLGQGLEFLIYFQGNSAPDKSGLPSDRFSAERTGGSVSTLTIQRTQQEDSAVYLCASSLSRSPLHFGNGTRLTVT.

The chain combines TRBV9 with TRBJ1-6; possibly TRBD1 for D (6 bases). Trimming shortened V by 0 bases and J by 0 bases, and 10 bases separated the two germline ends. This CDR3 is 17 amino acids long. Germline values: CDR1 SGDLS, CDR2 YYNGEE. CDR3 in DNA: TGTGCCAGCAGCGTAGGACAGGCGAGCTCCTATAATTCACCCCTCCACTTT. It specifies CASSVGQASSYNSPLHF.

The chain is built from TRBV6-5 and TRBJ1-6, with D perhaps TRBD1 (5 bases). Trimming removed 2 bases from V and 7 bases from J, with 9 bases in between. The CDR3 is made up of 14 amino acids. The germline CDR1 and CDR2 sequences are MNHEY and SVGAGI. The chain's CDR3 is CASSYAGRNSPLHF. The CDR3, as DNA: TGTGCCAGCAGTTACGCGGGGCGGAATTCACCCCTCCACTTT.

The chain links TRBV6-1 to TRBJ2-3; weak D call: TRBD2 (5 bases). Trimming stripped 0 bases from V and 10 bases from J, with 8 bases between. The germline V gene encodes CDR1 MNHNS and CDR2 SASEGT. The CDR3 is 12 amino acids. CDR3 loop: CASSEARVAQYF. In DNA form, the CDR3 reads TGTGCCAGCAGTGAAGCGCGGGTTGCGCAGTATTTT.

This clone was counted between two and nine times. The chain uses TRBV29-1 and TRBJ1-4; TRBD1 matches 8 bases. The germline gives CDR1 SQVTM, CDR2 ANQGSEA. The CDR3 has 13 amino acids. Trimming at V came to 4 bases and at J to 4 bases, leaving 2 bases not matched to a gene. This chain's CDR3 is CSVGTGLNEKLFF. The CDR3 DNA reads TGCAGCGTTGGGACAGGGCTTAATGAAAAACTGTTTTTT.

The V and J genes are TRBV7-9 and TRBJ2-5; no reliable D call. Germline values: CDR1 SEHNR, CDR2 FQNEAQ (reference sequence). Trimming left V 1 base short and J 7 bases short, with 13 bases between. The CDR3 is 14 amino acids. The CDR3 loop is CASSLDTLEVTQYF. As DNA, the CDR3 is TGTGCCAGCAGCTTAGATACCCTAGAGGTGACCCAGTACTTC.

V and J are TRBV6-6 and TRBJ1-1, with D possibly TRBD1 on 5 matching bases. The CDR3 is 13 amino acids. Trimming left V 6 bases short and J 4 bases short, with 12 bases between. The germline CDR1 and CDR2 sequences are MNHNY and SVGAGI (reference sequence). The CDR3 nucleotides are TGTGCCAGCAGAGAAGGGGTGAGCACTGAAGCTTTCTTT. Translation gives CASREGVSTEAFF.

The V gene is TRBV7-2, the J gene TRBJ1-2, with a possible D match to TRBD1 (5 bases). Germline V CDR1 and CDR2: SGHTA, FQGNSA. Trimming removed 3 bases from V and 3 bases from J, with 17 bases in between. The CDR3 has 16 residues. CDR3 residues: CASSFSSLSGDYGYTF. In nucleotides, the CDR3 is TGTGCCAGCAGCTTCTCCTCCTTGTCGGGGGACTATGGCTACACCTTC.

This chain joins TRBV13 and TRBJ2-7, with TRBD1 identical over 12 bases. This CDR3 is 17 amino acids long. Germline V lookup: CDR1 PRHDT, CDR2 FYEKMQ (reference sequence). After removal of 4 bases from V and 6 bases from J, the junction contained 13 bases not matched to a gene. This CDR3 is CASSSGQGASLISEQYF. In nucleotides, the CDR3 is TGTGCCAGCAGCTCGGGACAGGGGGCTTCTCTAATCAGCGAGCAGTACTTC. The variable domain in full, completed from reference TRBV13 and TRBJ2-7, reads AAGVIQSPRHLIKEKRETATLKCYPIPRHDTVYWYQQGPGQDPQFLISFYEKMQSDKGSIPDRFSAQQFSDYHSELNMSSLELGDSALYFCASSSGQGASLISEQYFGPGTRLTVT.